These 32 T cell receptor beta chains were sequenced from one sample in a study of identical twins. From the 5' RACE reads, TCRdb called clonotypes with MiXCR, one entry per CDR3 protein. The sample includes roughly 570,000 distinct CDR3 sequences, 9% to 10% of them seen just once. These same records also appear under a second study, on yellow fever vaccine responses in identical twins.

The specimen was PBMCs. All receptors come from a woman aged 18 to 35 in good health.

This clonotype was detected ten times or more. V is TRBV28 and J is TRBJ2-7; D ambiguous. The CDR3 consists of 13 residues. V dropped 7 bases and J dropped 0 bases, with 10 bases sitting between them. CDR1 and CDR2 from the germline V gene are MDHEN and SYDVKM. The CDR3 sequence: CASKWQSSYEQYF. CDR3 sequence (DNA): TGTGCCAGCAAATGGCAGTCCTCCTACGAGCAGTACTTC. The whole variable domain, filled in from reference TRBV28 and TRBJ2-7, reads DVKVTQSSRYLVKRTGEKVFLECVQDMDHENMFWYRQDPGLGLRLIYFSYDVKMKEKGDIPEGYSVSREKKERFSLILESASTNQTSMYLCASKWQSSYEQYFGPGTRLTVT.

The sample holds many counts of this clonotype. The chain recombines TRBV4-3 with TRBJ2-5; D remains unclear. CDR3 length: 15 amino acids. Between the trimmed V and J ends, which lost 0 bases and 5 bases, there was a span of 13 bases. Germline V gene lookup returns CDR1 LGHNA and CDR2 YSLEER. The CDR3 sequence is CASSQDKGFVETQYF. Written as DNA, the CDR3 is TGCGCCAGCAGCCAAGATAAAGGGTTTGTGGAGACCCAGTACTTC.

This clonotype was counted at least ten times. V and J are TRBV28 and TRBJ2-5; 15 bases are a match to TRBD2. Germline V lookup: CDR1 MDHEN, CDR2 SYDVKM. V lost 1 base to trimming and J lost 4 bases; unmatched junction nucleotides: 1. The CDR3 has 16 residues. As DNA, the CDR3 is TGTGCCAGCAGTTTATCGGGACTAGCGGGAGGAGAGACCCAGTACTTC. It codes for CASSLSGLAGGETQYF.

This chain uses TRBV27 with TRBJ2-1, with D tentatively TRBD1 or TRBD2 (5 bases each). Germline V gene sequence: CDR1 MNHEY, CDR2 SMNVEV (reference sequence). The CDR3 length is 16 residues. V lost 5 bases and J 2 bases, leaving 16 bases between the germline ends. The CDR3 sequence is CASSGLGDAPYNEQFF. The CDR3 DNA reads TGTGCCAGCAGTGGACTTGGGGACGCACCCTACAATGAGCAGTTCTTC.

The V gene is TRBV30, the J gene TRBJ2-2, with 9 nucleotides matching TRBD1. Germline lookup yields CDR1 GTSNPN and CDR2 SVGIG (reference sequence). CDR3 length: 16 residues. The junction had 11 bases not matched to a gene; V was cut back by 5 bases and J by 4 bases. The DNA for the CDR3 is TGTGCCTGGTACAGGGGGCACCGCGTTGGCACCGGGGAGCTGTTTTTT. Amino acids: CAWYRGHRVGTGELFF. Combining the CDR3 with reference TRBV30 and TRBJ2-2 gives the whole variable domain SQTIHQWPATLVQPVGSPLSLECTVEGTSNPNLYWYRQAAGRGLQLLFYSVGIGQISSEVPQNLSASRPQDRQFILSSKKLLLSDSGFYLCAWYRGHRVGTGELFFGEGSRLTVL.

The genes are TRBV10-3 and TRBJ2-7; TRBD2 matches 8 bases. J gave up 4 bases and V 2 bases, and 1 base lay outside the gene matches. The CDR3 consists of 13 residues. Looked up from germline, CDR1 is ENHRY and CDR2 is SYGVKD. The CDR3 DNA reads as TGTGCCATCAGTGAGCGGGGGGGATACGAGCAGTACTTC. Amino acid sequence: CAISERGGYEQYF.

This clonotype came up a few times. The rearrangement joins TRBV15 to TRBJ2-7; possibly TRBD1 or TRBD2 for D (5 bases each). In germline, CDR1 is LNHNV, CDR2 YYDKDF (reference sequence). Trimming took 0 bases from V and 3 from J, leaving 15 bases between them. The CDR3 length is 16 residues. The CDR3 coding sequence is TGTGCCACCAGCAGAGATTCGAGGGGACGGGACTACGAGCAGTACTTC. Translated: CATSRDSRGRDYEQYF.

This clonotype was seen more than once but under ten times. This sequence joins TRBV6-1 and TRBJ1-1; a weak D match, TRBD1 (5 bases). This CDR3 is 14 amino acids long. Germline V gene data show CDR1 as MNHNS and CDR2 as SASEGT. V lost 7 bases and J lost 0, with 12 bases in between. The CDR3 loop reads CASTPTVMNTEAFF. The DNA of the CDR3 is TGTGCCAGCACCCCGACAGTCATGAACACTGAAGCTTTCTTT.

The chain joins TRBV3-1 to TRBJ2-6; 14 bases match TRBD2. The CDR3 runs 18 residues. Germline-derived CDR1 and CDR2 are LGHDT and YNNKEL (reference sequence). Unmatched junction bases numbered 6, after V lost 8 bases and J lost 0 bases. In DNA form, the CDR3 reads TGTGCCAGCTGGGGGACTAGCGGGGGTAGCTCTGGGGCCAACGTCCTGACTTTC. Protein product: CASWGTSGGSSGANVLTF.

In its sample, this clonotype was seen many times. The gene calls are TRBV5-1 and TRBJ2-1; D may match TRBD1 or TRBD2 (6 bases each). Looked up from germline, CDR1 is SGHRS and CDR2 is YFSETQ. The CDR3 extends over 15 amino acids. The V end was cut by 4 bases, the J end by 2 bases, with 13 bases between. The CDR3 DNA follows: TGCGCCAGCAGCCCTGACGGGGGCCCCTACAATGAGCAGTTCTTC. Amino acid sequence: CASSPDGGPYNEQFF. The full variable domain, in which reference TRBV5-1 and TRBJ2-1 provide the parts outside the CDR3, is KAGVTQTPRYLIKTRGQQVTLSCSPISGHRSVSWYQQTPGQGLQFLFEYFSETQRNKGNFPGRFSGRQFSNSRSEMNVSTLELGDSALYLCASSPDGGPYNEQFFGPGTRLTVL.

Many counts were recorded for this clonotype. The chain joins TRBV5-4 to TRBJ2-2; 10 positions match TRBD1. J was trimmed by 4 bases and V by 4 bases; bases with no gene match: 7. The germline CDR1 and CDR2 sequences are SGHNT and YYREEE (reference sequence). CDR3 size: 16 residues. This CDR3 reads CASSPRQGAGTGELFF. The CDR3 DNA sequence: TGTGCCAGCAGCCCACGACAGGGGGCGGGCACCGGGGAGCTGTTTTTT.

This clonotype was counted between two and nine times. The chain uses TRBV6-8 and TRBJ2-1; TRBD2 might be the D (5 bases). V lost 5 bases and J lost 7, with 9 bases in between. This CDR3 region has 12 residues. Germline CDR1 MNHGY, CDR2 SAAAGT. The CDR3 spells CASSQRENEQFF. The CDR3 DNA is TGTGCCAGCAGTCAACGGGAAAATGAGCAGTTCTTC.

The J gene is TRBJ1-3, the V gene TRBV15; D is unresolved. CDR1 is LNHNV and CDR2 is YYDKDF in the germline V gene (reference sequence). This CDR3 is 16 amino acids long. The V and J ends lost 0 bases and 0 bases respectively, with 9 bases between them. CDR3 bases: TGTGCCACCAGCAGAGATTTCTCCAGCTCTGGAAACACCATATATTTT. This encodes CATSRDFSSSGNTIYF.

The chain employs TRBV7-6 and TRBJ1-1; TRBD1 matches 8 bases. The CDR3 has 15 amino acids. Per the germline V gene, CDR1 is SGHVS and CDR2 is FNYEAQ. Unmatched junction bases numbered 4, after V lost 4 bases and J lost 0 bases. The CDR3 DNA sequence: TGTGCCAGCAGCTCTGGACAGGGTCTGAACACTGAAGCTTTCTTT. Translating gives CASSSGQGLNTEAFF.

V gene TRBV5-5 combines with J gene TRBJ1-4, with D uncertain. The CDR3 runs to 13 residues. The V end was cut by 2 bases, the J end by 5 bases, with 7 bases between. Germline CDR1 SGHKS, CDR2 YYEKEE (reference sequence). This CDR3 is CASSLYVNEKLFF. The CDR3 region has the DNA TGTGCCAGCAGCTTATACGTAAATGAAAAACTGTTTTTT.

This clonotype has ten or more counts. The V call is TRBV6-5, the J call TRBJ2-5; TRBD1 aligns across 10 bases. This CDR3 is built from 14 residues. Germline CDR1 and CDR2: MNHEY and SVGAGI. J gave up 4 bases and V 2 bases, and 1 base lay outside the gene matches. CDR3 DNA sequence: TGTGCCAGCAGTTACCGGGACAGGGGAGAGACCCAGTACTTC. Translating it yields CASSYRDRGETQYF.

This clonotype was counted only a few times. The chain uses TRBV12-3 or TRBV12-4 and TRBJ2-2; D may be TRBD2 (5 bases). Trimming left V 2 bases short and J 8 bases short, with 12 bases between. The CDR3 sequence is 14 residues long. The CDR3 sequence: CASSLNAGGGELFF. The CDR3 region has the DNA TGTGCCAGCAGTTTAAATGCGGGCGGTGGGGAGCTGTTTTTT.

The sample holds a few counts of this clonotype. The CDR3 coding sequence is TGTGCCAGCAGTGAAGGACTAGTAAGGTACGAGCAGTACTTC. Residues: CASSEGLVRYEQYF. The J gene is TRBJ2-7, the V gene TRBV6-1; maybe TRBD2 (6 bases). The germline V gene has CDR1 MNHNS and CDR2 SASEGT. Trimming removed 1 base from V and 4 bases from J, with 11 bases in between. This CDR3 region has 14 residues.

A few counts support this clonotype. The chain combines TRBV12-3 or TRBV12-4 with TRBJ1-1; D perhaps matches TRBD1 (6 bases). The V gene lost 5 bases and the J gene lost 9 bases, with 13 bases spanning the gap. The CDR3 sequence is 12 residues long. The CDR3 protein is CASSPTGRQAFF. The CDR3 DNA reads as TGTGCCAGCAGTCCTACAGGGCGCCAAGCTTTCTTT.

The J gene is TRBJ2-7, the V gene TRBV23-1; 16 bases agree with TRBD2. TRBV23-1 is recorded as an ORF, its role being uncertain. The V gene end was trimmed by 6 bases and the J gene end by 1 base; junction bases not matched to a gene: 6. The CDR3 runs 17 residues. The CDR3 DNA sequence: TGCGCCAGCAGCCAGGGACTAGCGGGAGGGCCGTCCTACGAGCAGTACTTC. Translation gives CASSQGLAGGPSYEQYF.

The J gene is TRBJ2-5, the V gene TRBV6-1, with a weak D call TRBD2 (5 bases). Per germline, CDR1 MNHNS and CDR2 SASEGT. V dropped 7 bases and J dropped 2 bases, with 14 bases sitting between them. The CDR3 runs to 14 residues. The CDR3 reads CASISRGGQETQYF. In DNA, the CDR3 is TGTGCCAGCATCTCTCGGGGTGGTCAAGAGACCCAGTACTTC.

V and J are TRBV10-3 and TRBJ2-7; possibly TRBD1 or TRBD2 for D (5 bases each). V was pared by 6 bases and J by 1 base, with 16 bases between. CDR1 and CDR2 from the germline V gene are ENHRY and SYGVKD. This CDR3 is built from 15 residues. The CDR3 coding sequence is TGTGCCATCAGAACCAACGGGGCCCCATCCTACGAGCAGTACTTC. Its translation is CAIRTNGAPSYEQYF.

This clonotype was found a few times. V is TRBV15 and J is TRBJ2-5, with D maybe TRBD1 (5 bases). Germline CDR1 and CDR2: LNHNV and YYDKDF (reference sequence). The V end was cut by 4 bases, the J end by 2 bases, with 20 bases between. The CDR3 contains 17 residues. DNA of the CDR3: TGTGCCACCAGCACCGACTGGTCTAGGGGCTTACAAGAGACCCAGTACTTC. Its protein product is CATSTDWSRGLQETQYF.

This clonotype occurred a few times. The V call is TRBV4-2, the J call TRBJ2-5; D is uncertain. The V gene's germline CDR1 is LGHNA and CDR2 YNFKEQ. This CDR3 has 15 amino acids. Between the trimmed V and J ends, which lost 1 base and 2 bases, there was a span of 11 bases. The chain's CDR3 is CASSQAKSAQETQYF. The CDR3 DNA is TGTGCCAGCAGCCAAGCCAAGTCGGCACAAGAGACCCAGTACTTC.

This clonotype was observed many times. In nucleotides, the CDR3 is TGCGCCAGCAGCGAAGAGGGCTACGAGCAGTACTTC. This encodes CASSEEGYEQYF. The V and J genes are TRBV5-1 and TRBJ2-7, with D tentatively TRBD2 (5 bases). CDR1 and CDR2 (germline): SGHRS, YFSETQ. V was cut by 4 bases and J by 3 bases, with 8 bases left in between. This CDR3 is built from 12 residues.

Here the CDR3 reads CASSQTSGPINEQFF. The CDR3 DNA reads TGTGCCAGCAGCCAGACTAGCGGGCCTATCAATGAGCAGTTCTTC. This sequence joins TRBV6-2 or TRBV6-3 and TRBJ2-1, with 10 positions matching TRBD2. This CDR3 region has 15 residues. Germline values: CDR1 MNHEY, CDR2 SVGEGT. Unmatched junction bases numbered 8, after V lost 6 bases and J lost 6 bases.

J is TRBJ2-3 and V is TRBV28, with 10 nucleotides matching TRBD1. The CDR3 has 15 amino acids. Trimming took 7 bases from V and 6 from J; bases not matched to a gene: 10. Germline lookup yields CDR1 MDHEN and CDR2 SYDVKM. This chain's CDR3 is CASTDGQGGRDTQYF. CDR3 DNA: TGTGCCAGCACCGACGGACAGGGGGGACGGGATACGCAGTATTTT.

The CDR3: CATSTFLERPYEQYF. The CDR3 DNA sequence: TGTGCCACCAGCACTTTCTTGGAGAGGCCCTACGAGCAGTACTTC. This chain connects TRBV15 to TRBJ2-7, with D unresolved. V was pared by 4 bases and J by 2 bases, with 15 bases between. The V gene's germline CDR1 is LNHNV and CDR2 YYDKDF (reference sequence). The length of the CDR3 is 15 residues.

The J gene is TRBJ2-5, the V gene TRBV28; 7 nucleotides line up with TRBD1. Trimming removed 1 base from V and 1 base from J; junction bases left unmatched: 6. Germline CDR1 and CDR2: MDHEN and SYDVKM. CDR3 length equals 16 residues. CDR3 residues: CASSLFQDRRQETQYF. For the CDR3, the DNA is TGTGCCAGCAGTTTATTCCAGGACAGGCGCCAAGAGACCCAGTACTTC. Full variable domain (outside the CDR3, taken from reference TRBV28 and TRBJ2-5): DVKVTQSSRYLVKRTGEKVFLECVQDMDHENMFWYRQDPGLGLRLIYFSYDVKMKEKGDIPEGYSVSREKKERFSLILESASTNQTSMYLCASSLFQDRRQETQYFGPGTRLLVL.

This clonotype has just a few counts. The CDR3 is CASSPFAADNQPQHF. The CDR3 DNA is TGTGCCAGCAGCCCTTTCGCGGCGGATAATCAGCCCCAGCATTTT. This chain links TRBV7-2 with TRBJ1-5; D is uncertain. V lost 5 bases and J 4 bases, leaving 15 bases between the germline ends. CDR3 length: 15 residues. Germline CDR1 and CDR2: SGHTA and FQGNSA.

This sequence joins TRBV6-1 and TRBJ2-2; possibly TRBD1 for D (5 bases). From germline, CDR1 is MNHNS and CDR2 SASEGT. V lost 6 bases to trimming and J lost 6 bases, with 14 bases between them. This CDR3 contains 14 residues. The CDR3 protein is CASRKGASAGELFF. In DNA, the CDR3 is TGTGCCAGCAGGAAAGGGGCGAGCGCCGGGGAGCTGTTTTTT.

In its sample, this clonotype was seen a few times. The gene calls are TRBV27 and TRBJ1-5, with TRBD1 matching 10 bases. Germline V gene data show CDR1 as MNHEY and CDR2 as SMNVEV (reference sequence). After removal of 5 bases from V and 0 bases from J, the junction contained 16 bases not matched to a gene. CDR3 length: 20 amino acids. The CDR3 DNA reads TGTGCCAGCAGTCTACGAATGCCGTGGGGACAGGGGTATAGCAATCAGCCCCAGCATTTT. It codes for CASSLRMPWGQGYSNQPQHF.